Below, 23 T cell receptor beta chains from the same sample are listed, as sequenced in a study of cytomegalovirus exposure and HLA in healthy donors. Libraries were prepared by immunoSEQ multiplex PCR; TCRdb keeps only in-frame clonotypes and omits some of them. The sample comprises about 360,000 clones, 70% to 90% of which are singletons, and about 0.8% rests with the top ten. Input material: PBMCs. The source of these receptors is a woman younger than 35 in good health and CMV-seronegative.

Notes on this clone: The same CDR3 is also encoded by other DNA sequences in this sample. The DNA of the CDR3 is TGTGCCAGCAGCCTAGGGAGGGTCCAAGAGACCCAGTACTTC. Its protein product is CASSLGRVQETQYF. The gene calls are TRBV28 and TRBJ2-5, with 7 bases aligning to TRBD2. Germline values: CDR1 MDHEN, CDR2 SYDVKM. The CDR3 contains 14 residues. Unmatched junction bases numbered 5, after V lost 6 bases and J lost 1 base. The whole variable domain, filled in from reference TRBV28 and TRBJ2-5, reads DVKVTQSSRYLVKRTGEKVFLECVQDMDHENMFWYRQDPGLGLRLIYFSYDVKMKEKGDIPEGYSVSREKKERFSLILESASTNQTSMYLCASSLGRVQETQYFGPGTRLLVL.

The gene calls are TRBV9 and TRBJ2-4, with unresolved D. CDR1 is SGDLS and CDR2 is YYNGEE in the germline V gene. The CDR3 sequence is 16 residues long. Trimming left V 3 bases short and J 0 bases short, with 13 bases between. The CDR3, as DNA: TGTGCCAGCAGCGACCCTTCTACAGTAGCCAAAAACATTCAGTACTTC. It is translated as CASSDPSTVAKNIQYF.

V usage is TRBV4-1 and J usage is TRBJ2-7; possibly TRBD1 for D (5 bases). The CDR3 loop spans 15 amino acids. Trimming removed 0 bases at V and 4 bases at J, with 13 bases between. Germline V gene data show CDR1 as MGHRA and CDR2 as YSYEKL. CDR3 nucleotides: TGCGCCAGCAGCCAAGAAGAGGCAGGGTCATACGAGCAGTACTTC. It translates to CASSQEEAGSYEQYF.

This clone was seen just once. V usage is TRBV6-4 and J usage is TRBJ2-3; 8 nucleotides agree with TRBD2. The CDR3 sequence is 16 residues long. The trim removed 0 bases at V and 3 bases at J, leaving 5 bases unmatched. Per the germline V gene, CDR1 is MRHNA and CDR2 is SNTAGT. The DNA of the CDR3 is TGTGCCAGCAGTGACTCGGGGGGACTAGGTACAGATACGCAGTATTTT. Translating it yields CASSDSGGLGTDTQYF.

CDR3 DNA sequence: TGTGCCAGCGGTCCGGGTGGGGGCCCGGGCAATGAGCAGTTCTTC. It yields the protein CASGPGGGPGNEQFF. The chain links TRBV11-1 to TRBJ2-1; tentatively, D is TRBD1 (6 bases). The length of the CDR3 is 15 residues. Per germline, CDR1 SGHAT and CDR2 FQDESV (reference sequence). The V gene lost 8 bases and the J gene lost 6 bases, with 20 bases spanning the gap.

In DNA, the CDR3 is TGTGCCAGCAGTCACCTCTCGAGCGGGGGGGCGGCAGATACGCAGTATTTT. This sequence encodes CASSHLSSGGAADTQYF. The chain is built from TRBV27 and TRBJ2-3; 10 bases are shared with TRBD2. Per germline, CDR1 MNHEY and CDR2 SMNVEV (reference sequence). The junction had 12 bases not matched to a gene; V was cut back by 5 bases and J by 4 bases. The CDR3 has 17 residues.

This chain joins TRBV11-2 and TRBJ1-1; 7 bases align to TRBD1. Germline trimming cut 1 base from V and 5 bases from J; bases unmatched to any gene: 4. The V gene's germline CDR1 is SGHAT and CDR2 FQNNGV. The CDR3 length is 14 residues. DNA for the CDR3: TGTGCCAGCAGCTTAGTAGCAGGGGGGACTGAAGCTTTCTTT. It yields the protein CASSLVAGGTEAFF.

The chain carries TRBV6-1 and TRBJ2-2; TRBD1 is a possible D gene (5 bases). Germline CDR1 reads MNHNS; CDR2 reads SASEGT. The CDR3 is 11 amino acids. V lost 7 bases, J lost 13 bases, and 13 bases lay in between. CDR3 residues: CASTAQGRLFF. As DNA, the CDR3 is TGTGCCAGCACGGCGCAGGGAAGGCTGTTTTTT.

This clone was picked up a small number of times. The rearrangement uses TRBV14 and TRBJ1-2; 7 bases match TRBD1. The CDR3 sequence is 13 residues long. The V gene end was trimmed by 4 bases and the J gene end by 2 bases; junction bases not matched to a gene: 1. Germline loops: CDR1 SGHDN, CDR2 FVKESK. The DNA for the CDR3 is TGTGCCAGCAGCCCGACAGGGAACTATGGCTACACCTTC. It encodes CASSPTGNYGYTF.

The chain couples TRBV4-2 to TRBJ2-6, with unresolved D. The CDR3 loop spans 16 amino acids. Trimming took 3 bases from V and 0 from J, leaving 9 bases between them. CDR1 LGHNA and CDR2 YNFKEQ come from the germline V gene. Here the CDR3 DNA reads TGTGCCAGCAGCCAGGCTACAGTCTCTGGGGCCAACGTCCTGACTTTC. Translated: CASSQATVSGANVLTF.

V gene TRBV28 combines with J gene TRBJ2-7; 12 nucleotides line up with TRBD2. The CDR3 has 15 residues. J was trimmed by 4 bases and V by 3 bases; bases with no gene match: 4. In germline, CDR1 is MDHEN, CDR2 SYDVKM. CDR3 nucleotides: TGTGCCAGCAGTTTGACTAGCGGGAGTGTATACGAGCAGTACTTC. This gives the protein CASSLTSGSVYEQYF.

This clone was counted only a few times. The chain recombines TRBV2 with TRBJ2-1, with 12 bases fitting TRBD2. Germline V gives CDR1 SNHLY, CDR2 FYNNEI. This CDR3 contains 13 residues. V gave up 4 bases and J gave up 9 bases; unmatched junction bases: 1. The CDR3 sequence is CASSGTSGIEQFF. As DNA, the CDR3 is TGTGCCAGCAGTGGGACTAGCGGGATTGAGCAGTTCTTC.

The gene calls are TRBV12-1 and TRBJ1-5. TRBV12-1 corresponds to a pseudogene. CDR3 length equals 16 residues. CDR3 DNA sequence: TGTGCCAGCAGCCCCCTTGTCGCGGGTCGGAATCAGCCCCAGCATTTT. Protein product: CASSPLVAGRNQPQHF.

This rearrangement joins TRBV28 to TRBJ2-5; 12 positions match TRBD2. V gave up 2 bases and J gave up 5 bases; unmatched junction bases: 6. Germline-derived CDR1 and CDR2 are MDHEN and SYDVKM. The CDR3 has 16 amino acids. CDR3 in DNA: TGTGCCAGCAGTTTACGTACTAGCGGGAGGAGTGAGACCCAGTACTTC. Its protein product is CASSLRTSGRSETQYF.

The genes are TRBV5-1 and TRBJ2-7, with 7 bases matching TRBD1. The CDR3 consists of 13 residues. V was pared by 7 bases and J by 3 bases, with 7 bases of the junction left unmatched. CDR1 is SGHRS, CDR2 YFSETQ, per germline. Written as DNA, the CDR3 is TGCGCCAGCCGAAGGACAGGACGCTACGAGCAGTACTTC. This encodes CASRRTGRYEQYF.

The rearrangement links TRBV27 to TRBJ1-5; D gene ambiguous. This CDR3 has 16 amino acids. V shed 2 bases and J shed 0 bases, with 11 bases lying between them. Germline V gene sequence: CDR1 MNHEY, CDR2 SMNVEV (reference sequence). The CDR3 sequence is CASSLGKRYSNQPQHF. The CDR3 nucleotides are TGTGCCAGCAGTTTAGGCAAGAGGTATAGCAATCAGCCCCAGCATTTT.

This clone was observed a handful of times. As DNA, the CDR3 is TGTGCCAGCAGCTTCCAGGGAGGTCAGCCCCAGCATTTT. Translation: CASSFQGGQPQHF. The rearrangement joins TRBV5-4 to TRBJ1-5; tentatively, D is TRBD1 (5 bases). This CDR3 spans 13 amino acids. Looked up from germline, CDR1 is SGHNT and CDR2 is YYREEE (reference sequence). Trimming took 2 bases from V and 6 from J, leaving 9 bases between them.

The chain has TRBV2 and TRBJ2-7, with 9 bases aligning to TRBD2. Germline CDR1 SNHLY, CDR2 FYNNEI. The trim removed 7 bases at V and 2 bases at J, leaving 6 bases unmatched. The CDR3 extends over 14 amino acids. CDR3 sequence (DNA): TGTGCCAGCATAAGGCGGGAGGGCCCCTACGAGCAGTACTTC. Protein sequence: CASIRREGPYEQYF.

The chain employs TRBV27 and TRBJ2-1; possibly TRBD1 for D (6 bases). The CDR3 spans 14 residues. V lost 6 bases and J 6 bases, leaving 15 bases between the germline ends. Germline V CDR1 and CDR2: MNHEY, SMNVEV (reference sequence). The CDR3 loop is CASRLRGQPNEQFF. The DNA of the CDR3 is TGTGCCAGCAGGCTTCGAGGACAGCCCAATGAGCAGTTCTTC.

The DNA for the CDR3 is TGTGCCAGCAGTTTACCTAGCGGGGTCCGAACCCAGTACTTC. Translated, it gives CASSLPSGVRTQYF. V gene TRBV28 combines with J gene TRBJ2-5; TRBD2 agrees at 9 bases. V was clipped by 2 bases and J by 8 bases; unmatched bases: 6. The CDR3 is made up of 14 amino acids. Germline V gene lookup returns CDR1 MDHEN and CDR2 SYDVKM.

V usage is TRBV5-5 and J usage is TRBJ1-4; D not resolved. Trimming removed 3 bases at V and 2 bases at J, with 11 bases between. Germline V gene data show CDR1 as SGHKS and CDR2 as YYEKEE (reference sequence). This CDR3 has 15 residues. The CDR3 protein is CASSYPGPTNEKLFF. DNA for the CDR3: TGTGCCAGCAGCTACCCGGGTCCTACTAATGAAAAACTGTTTTTT.

This chain uses TRBV2 with TRBJ1-6; 9 bases align to TRBD1. The CDR3 is 17 residues long. V dropped 4 bases and J dropped 0; count of bases not matched to a gene: 4. CDR1 and CDR2 from the germline V gene are SNHLY and FYNNEI. The CDR3 here is CASSAGTGSSYNSPLHF. CDR3 DNA: TGTGCCAGCAGTGCCGGGACAGGGAGCTCCTATAATTCACCCCTCCACTTT.

The chain links TRBV19 to TRBJ2-1, with no clear D. This CDR3 spans 11 amino acids. With 7 bases removed from V and 5 bases from J, the gap between germline ends came to 6 bases. Germline values: CDR1 LNHDA, CDR2 SQIVND (reference sequence). The CDR3, as DNA: TGTGCCAGTAACGACAACAATGAGCAGTTCTTC. Amino acids: CASNDNNEQFF.